This TCR beta chain was recorded in a study of blood T cells in healthy people across ages. This clonotype has only a few counts. Its specificity is unknown. Germline CDR1 reads MNHEY; CDR2 reads SVGAGI. This CDR3 is 15 amino acids long. V was clipped by 2 bases and J by 4 bases, with 14 bases between them. Each donor's blood draw was 7.5 to 10 milliliters of peripheral blood. A sample-barcoded 5' primer and a J-beta primer mix were used in a second PCR of about 7 to 11 cycles. No fewer than 2.5 million CDR3-containing paired-end reads came from each sample. TCRdb reprocessed the 5' RACE reads with MiXCR, giving one entry per CDR3 protein. The table records 1.5 million to 2 million distinct CDR3 sequences, 49% of them present only once. Broader study findings: TCR beta diversity, measured per million T cells, fell in a roughly linear way with age. Shifts in expanded clonotypes may have been confounded by donor CMV status, which was unknown.

The rearrangement links TRBV6-5 to TRBJ1-2, with unresolved D. The TCR comes from a middle-aged woman in good health. Specimen: blood. CDR3 nucleotide sequence: TGTGCCAGCAGTTACCAAAACCAGGCCCCCTATGGCTACACCTTC. This gives the protein CASSYQNQAPYGYTF.